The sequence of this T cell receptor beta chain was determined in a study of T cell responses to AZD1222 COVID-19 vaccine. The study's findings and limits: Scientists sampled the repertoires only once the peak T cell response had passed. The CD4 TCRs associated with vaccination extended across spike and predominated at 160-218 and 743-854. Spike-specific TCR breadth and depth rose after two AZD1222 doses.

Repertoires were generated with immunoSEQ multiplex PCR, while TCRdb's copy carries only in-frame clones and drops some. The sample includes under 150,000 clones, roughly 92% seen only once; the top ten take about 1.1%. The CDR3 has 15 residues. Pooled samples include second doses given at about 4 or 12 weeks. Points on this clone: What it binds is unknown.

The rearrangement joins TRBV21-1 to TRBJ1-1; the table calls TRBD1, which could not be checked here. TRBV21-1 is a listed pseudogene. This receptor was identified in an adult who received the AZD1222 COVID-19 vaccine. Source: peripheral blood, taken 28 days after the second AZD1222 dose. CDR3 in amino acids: CASSTLQGRDTEAFF. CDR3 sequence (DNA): TGTGCCAGCAGCACCCTACAGGGTCGGGACACTGAAGCTTTCTTT.